One TCR beta chain is described in this entry. Using its own MiXCR run on the RACE reads, TCRdb lists one record per CDR3 protein. The sample yields about 190,000 distinct CDR3 sequences, under 30% seen once. Time point given: patch test 3, about 24 weeks after DPC sensitization. Treatment in this sample: therapeutic diphenylcyclopropenone sensitization with weekly scalp DPC. The sample is drawn from a study of human T cells and chemical hapten exposure. Looking at the study overall: Throughout a study of 20 to 30 weeks, patients underwent weekly scalp administration of diphenylcyclopropenone doses.

This CDR3 has 13 residues. CDR1 DFQATT and CDR2 SNEGSKA come from the germline V gene (reference sequence). The V end lost 3 bases, the J end lost 4 bases, and 12 bases lay between the germline ends. V usage is TRBV20-1 and J usage is TRBJ2-5; D not resolved. This clonotype was sampled from a woman aged 40 to 50 with alopecia areata. Some clones in this sample may be carry-over from other donors' samples. The input for sequencing was whole blood, taken in connection with sensitization to the hapten diphenylcyclopropenone (DPC). This CDR3 is CSASNSYRETQYF. The CDR3 coding sequence is TGCAGTGCTAGCAACAGTTATAGAGAGACCCAGTACTTC.